This T cell receptor (beta chain) was recovered during a study of radiation and T cells in renal cell carcinoma. The CDR3 is made up of 15 amino acids. V dropped 5 bases and J dropped 4; count of bases not matched to a gene: 6. Germline V gene lookup returns CDR1 SGHTA and CDR2 FQGNSA. Only in-frame clones appear in the TCRdb table, and some are missing; sequencing was by immunoSEQ multiplex PCR. The sample shows around 80,000 clones, around 80% of them seen only once. Stated time point: blood 2 weeks post-SBRT. Documented treatment: 15 Gy SBRT to primary tumor, nephrectomy 4 weeks later. Blood was sampled at baseline, 2 weeks and 4 weeks after SBRT. This renal cell carcinoma was of the clear cell type.

The source of this sequence is a man aged 55 to 70 with renal cell carcinoma. V gene TRBV7-2 combines with J gene TRBJ2-2, with TRBD1 matching over 8 bases. Source: blood, taken from a patient whose treatment included radiotherapy and nephrectomy. The CDR3 sequence: CASSRDRLGTGELFF. The CDR3 DNA follows: TGTGCCAGCAGCCGGGACAGGCTTGGCACCGGGGAGCTGTTTTTT.